The rows below give T cell receptor beta chains drawn from one sample of a study of PD-L1 blockade in urothelial cancer. Measured with immunoSEQ multiplex PCR; TCRdb has only the in-frame clones, and not every one. This sample carries tens of thousands of clones, approximately 77% of them seen once, and the ten largest clones take approximately 3.3%. Sequencing was performed on PBMCs, taken around atezolizumab (anti-PD-L1) treatment. All receptors derive from a man between 65 and 80 years old with urothelial cancer. Each CDR3 is given with its conserved first and last residue. The D gene is left open where the match is weak. Some rows have no size entry. The others give once, few or many, or a class for an expanded clone.

D gene	clone size	V gene	J gene	CDR3 DNA	CDR3 protein
TRBD1	NA	TRBV4-3	TRBJ2-7	TGCGCCAGCAGCCTCCGGACAGGGGGCACCTACGAGCAGTACTTC	CASSLRTGGTYEQYF
TRBD1	NA	TRBV5-6	TRBJ1-4	TGTGCCAGCAGCCAACCGGACAGGGGTGATGAAAAACTGTTTTTT	CASSQPDRGDEKLFF
TRBD2	NA	TRBV29-1	TRBJ2-5	TGCAGCGTCTCGCCTGGCGGGGGGCAACAAGAGACCCAGTACTTC	CSVSPGGGQQETQYF
TRBD1	NA	TRBV6-4	TRBJ1-3	TGTGCCAGCAGATGGGACAGCCGATACTCTGGAAACACCATATATTTT	CASRWDSRYSGNTIYF
TRBD2	NA	TRBV5-5	TRBJ2-1	TGTGCCAGCAGTTACCGGGGGGGCAGAAATGAGCAGTTCTTC	CASSYRGGRNEQFF
TRBD1	NA	TRBV30	TRBJ1-5	TGTGCCTGGAGTGTTGGGTCCGGGACAGGGGGGAATCAGCCCCAGCATTTT	CAWSVGSGTGGNQPQHF
TRBD1	NA	TRBV4-2	TRBJ2-7	TGTGCCAGCAGCCAAGAGGGCAGGGGGTACGAGCAGTACTTC	CASSQEGRGYEQYF
NA	few	TRBV6-1	TRBJ2-5	TGTGCCAGCAGTAACCGAGGGGGGGCGGGAGAGACCCAGTACTTC	CASSNRGGAGETQYF
NA	NA	TRBV20-1	TRBJ1-2	TGCACCACTGGGGGGGTCTATGGCTACACCTTC	CTTGGVYGYTF
TRBD1	NA	TRBV30	TRBJ1-5	TGTGCCTGGAGTGGCGGGACAGTTAATCAGCCCCAGCATTTT	CAWSGGTVNQPQHF
TRBD2	NA	TRBV28	TRBJ2-1	TGTGCCAGCCAGAGCGGGACGACATACAATGAGCAGTTCTTC	CASQSGTTYNEQFF
NA	NA	TRBV11-2	TRBJ2-1	TGTGCCAGCAGCTTAGATCGGGACAAGCAGTTCTTC	CASSLDRDKQFF
TRBD2	few	TRBV5-4	TRBJ2-3	TGTGCCAGCAGCCCGAGTCTAGCGGGGGCCAGGGATACGCAGTATTTT	CASSPSLAGARDTQYF
TRBD1	once	TRBV30	TRBJ1-2	TGTGCCTGGAGACTCTCAGGGGGGATTCTTGGCTACACCTTC	CAWRLSGGILGYTF
TRBD1	NA	TRBV5-1	TRBJ1-1	TGCGCCAGCAGCTTACAGGGGGCTGGTGTTGAAGCTTTCTTT	CASSLQGAGVEAFF
NA	NA	TRBV5-6	TRBJ1-1	TGTGCCAGCAGCCCACAGGGAATTAGGACTGAAGCTTTCTTT	CASSPQGIRTEAFF
NA	NA	TRBV2	TRBJ1-1	TGTGCCAGCAGAGAGGACAGATTGAACACTGAAGCTTTCTTT	CASREDRLNTEAFF